This TCR beta chain was identified in a study of beta chain features in type 1 diabetes. The germline V gene has CDR1 SNHLY and CDR2 FYNNEI. The CDR3 is made up of 14 amino acids. The V segment lost 5 bases and the J segment 2 bases; nucleotides outside the gene matches: 6. Expressed TCRB transcripts got sequenced, as all isolated RNA was reverse transcribed. Using immunoSEQ multiplex PCR, the repertoire was profiled, and TCRdb retains in-frame clones only, with some absent. The table includes more than 250,000 clones, about 15% detected once. This clone showed up just a few times. Its antigen remains unknown. Findings of the study overall: Shorter TCRB CDR3s, moderately but significantly so, marked every one of the four CD4+ subsets in Type 1 diabetes patients.

The rearrangement links TRBV2 to TRBJ2-7; 7 bases agree with TRBD1. Sample: naive CD4+ T cells from blood. The origin of this receptor is a man between 18 and 35 years old with type 1 diabetes. The CDR3 coding sequence is TGTGCCAGCAGTACGCAAAGGGGGCCCTACGAGCAGTACTTC. Translation gives CASSTQRGPYEQYF.